This TCR beta chain was captured in a study of T cell clones after liver transplantation. Whole-study results and caveats: A significant post-transplant drop in circulating graft-donor-reactive CD4 TCRbeta sequences occurred in most of the 8 subjects.

This clone was seen once. The antigen remains undetermined. Method: immunoSEQ multiplex PCR; TCRdb's copy keeps in-frame clones and lacks some. Of 50,000 to 55,000 clones in the sample, about 69% were seen once. The CDR3 contains 14 residues. V was clipped by 0 bases and J by 2 bases, with 7 bases between them. Germline loops: CDR1 LGHNA, CDR2 YNFKEQ. The sample in question was CD4+ T cells from blood, obtained around 54 months after liver transplant. The V call is TRBV4-2, the J call TRBJ1-2, with no clear D. This TCR was recovered from a human patient who received a liver transplant. A subset of T cells may come from the graft donor. CDR3 sequence (DNA): TGTGCCAGCAGCCAAGATCCCATGAACTATGGCTACACCTTC. Translating it yields CASSQDPMNYGYTF.